The 20 T cell receptor beta chains listed next were all sequenced from one sample in a study of blood T cell repertoires in COVID-19. Generated by immunoSEQ multiplex PCR, the TCRdb table keeps only in-frame clones and is missing some. The sample carries approximately 160,000 clones, 90% recorded once. Input material: peripheral blood. These receptors were collected from a man in his fifties or sixties with acute or convalescent COVID-19.

The gene calls are TRBV6-5 and TRBJ1-3; 9 positions agree with TRBD1. V lost 9 bases, J lost 5 bases, and 8 bases stayed unmatched. Germline V lookup: CDR1 MNHEY, CDR2 SVGAGI. The CDR3 contains 14 residues. CDR3 protein: CASGFGQGRNTIYF. As DNA, the CDR3 is TGTGCCAGTGGCTTCGGACAGGGGCGAAACACCATATATTTT.

The V and J genes are TRBV19 and TRBJ2-3; 7 positions match TRBD2. Looked up from germline, CDR1 is LNHDA and CDR2 is SQIVND (reference sequence). CDR3 length equals 14 residues. V was pared by 0 bases and J by 6 bases, with 3 bases of the junction left unmatched. CDR3 sequence reads: CASSIDWRGDTQYF. For the CDR3, the DNA is TGTGCCAGTAGTATAGATTGGCGGGGGGATACGCAGTATTTT.

The V call is TRBV15, the J call TRBJ1-1; a possible D gene is TRBD1 (5 bases). The CDR3 extends over 16 amino acids. Trimming stripped 3 bases from V and 6 bases from J, with 20 bases between. Germline V gives CDR1 LNHNV, CDR2 YYDKDF (reference sequence). CDR3 nucleotide sequence: TGTGCCACCAGCAGTGATGGGGCCCCACGGAGATCTGAAGCTTTCTTT. It specifies CATSSDGAPRRSEAFF.

CDR3 in amino acids: CASSQGQLGYTF. CDR3 nucleotide sequence: TGTGCCAGCAGCCAAGGACAGCTGGGCTACACCTTC. V usage is TRBV4-2 and J usage is TRBJ1-2; possible D gene TRBD1, 5 bases. This CDR3 is built from 12 residues. Germline loops: CDR1 LGHNA, CDR2 YNFKEQ. V gave up 1 base and J gave up 8 bases, with 8 bases separating them.

The V gene is TRBV7-9, the J gene TRBJ2-3; 7 bases match TRBD1. After removal of 6 bases from V and 6 bases from J, the junction contained 15 bases not matched to a gene. The CDR3 is 16 residues long. Germline V gene sequence: CDR1 SEHNR, CDR2 FQNEAQ (reference sequence). CDR3 residues: CASSPRRGGSSDTQYF. For the CDR3, the DNA is TGTGCCAGCAGTCCCCGACGAGGGGGCTCTTCCGATACGCAGTATTTT.

This chain uses TRBV7-9 with TRBJ1-3; D unclear. Germline-derived CDR1 and CDR2 are SEHNR and FQNEAQ (reference sequence). CDR3 size: 17 residues. V was cut by 2 bases and J by 2 bases, with 16 bases left in between. The CDR3 sequence: CASSLLGAGRAGNTIYF. The CDR3 DNA follows: TGTGCCAGCAGCTTACTTGGCGCGGGGAGAGCTGGAAACACCATATATTTT.

The chain couples TRBV6-5 to TRBJ1-2; a possible D gene is TRBD1 (5 bases). Germline V gene sequence: CDR1 MNHEY, CDR2 SVGAGI. Trimming took off 5 bases at V and 0 bases at J, with 13 bases between the two ends. This CDR3 is 15 amino acids long. In DNA, the CDR3 is TGTGCCAGCAGTAATGACAGATCAGCTAACTATGGCTACACCTTC. It specifies CASSNDRSANYGYTF.

This chain uses TRBV2 with TRBJ1-6; D is uncertain. Trimming shortened V by 11 bases and J by 2 bases, and 16 bases separated the two germline ends. Per germline, CDR1 SNHLY and CDR2 FYNNEI. The CDR3 has 15 residues. The CDR3: CAGKGGSTYNSPLHF. CDR3 nucleotide sequence: TGTGCCGGTAAAGGAGGGAGCACCTATAATTCACCCCTCCACTTT.

The V gene is TRBV18, the J gene TRBJ1-4, with D perhaps matching TRBD1 (5 bases). Trimming removed 3 bases from V and 8 bases from J, with 16 bases in between. Looked up from germline, CDR1 is KGHSH and CDR2 is LQKENI. The CDR3 length is 15 residues. The chain's CDR3 is CASSPIGGSREKLFF. CDR3 sequence (DNA): TGTGCCAGCTCACCTATCGGGGGGTCAAGGGAAAAACTGTTTTTT.

The chain's CDR3 is CASSPTGNSGNTIYF. The CDR3 region has the DNA TGCGCCAGCAGCCCCACAGGGAACTCTGGAAACACCATATATTTT. This sequence joins TRBV5-1 and TRBJ1-3; weak D call: TRBD1 (6 bases). The CDR3 runs to 15 residues. V shed 4 bases and J shed 0 bases, with 11 bases lying between them. Germline lookup yields CDR1 SGHRS and CDR2 YFSETQ.

This chain connects TRBV28 to TRBJ1-3, with 12 bases aligning to TRBD1. The CDR3 spans 16 residues. V gave up 6 bases and J gave up 3 bases; unmatched junction bases: 6. Germline V CDR1 and CDR2: MDHEN, SYDVKM. CDR3 sequence: CASSPGQGAIGNTIYF. Written as DNA, the CDR3 is TGTGCCAGCAGCCCGGGACAGGGGGCAATTGGAAACACCATATATTTT. Filled out from reference TRBV28 and TRBJ1-3, the complete variable domain reads DVKVTQSSRYLVKRTGEKVFLECVQDMDHENMFWYRQDPGLGLRLIYFSYDVKMKEKGDIPEGYSVSREKKERFSLILESASTNQTSMYLCASSPGQGAIGNTIYFGEGSWLTVV.

This chain joins TRBV5-5 and TRBJ2-5; 10 nucleotides line up with TRBD2. Germline V gene lookup returns CDR1 SGHKS and CDR2 YYEKEE (reference sequence). The CDR3 spans 16 residues. The V segment lost 2 bases and the J segment 1 base; nucleotides outside the gene matches: 5. In DNA, the CDR3 is TGTGCCAGCAGCTTACGCGGGACTAGCGCCCAAGAGACCCAGTACTTC. Protein: CASSLRGTSAQETQYF.

Here the CDR3 DNA reads TGTGCCATTGCACAGGGGGGCAATCAGCCCCAGCATTTT. It yields the protein CAIAQGGNQPQHF. The V gene is TRBV10-3, the J gene TRBJ1-5; the match to TRBD1 covers 8 bases. Germline lookup yields CDR1 ENHRY and CDR2 SYGVKD. The V and J ends lost 9 bases and 2 bases, in that order; junction bases with no gene match: 3. The CDR3 sequence is 13 residues long.

The chain's CDR3 is CASSTDRLGPEAFF. DNA for the CDR3: TGTGCCAGTAGCACCGACAGGTTAGGCCCTGAAGCTTTCTTT. J is TRBJ1-1 and V is TRBV19, with a possible D match to TRBD1 (6 bases). The V gene lost 6 bases and the J gene lost 6 bases, with 17 bases spanning the gap. From germline, CDR1 is LNHDA and CDR2 SQIVND (reference sequence). The CDR3 is 14 residues long.

CDR3 sequence (DNA): TGTGCCAGCAGCTTAGTGGTGGAGGCGAGGCAGCCCCAGCATTTT. This gives the protein CASSLVVEARQPQHF. This chain links TRBV7-2 with TRBJ1-5; D gene unclear. The CDR3 extends over 15 amino acids. The V end lost 1 base, the J end lost 7 bases, and 14 bases lay between the germline ends. Germline values: CDR1 SGHTA, CDR2 FQGNSA.

This chain links TRBV18 with TRBJ1-1; D perhaps matches TRBD1 (6 bases). V was clipped by 1 base and J by 12 bases, with 15 bases between them. CDR3 size: 13 residues. The germline CDR1 and CDR2 sequences are KGHSH and LQKENI. CDR3 sequence: CASSPRQGLATFF. The CDR3 region has the DNA TGTGCCAGCTCACCACGGCAGGGGCTGGCGACTTTCTTT. The full variable domain, with the rest looked up from reference TRBV18 and TRBJ1-1, is NAGVMQNPRHLVRRRGQEARLRCSPMKGHSHVYWYRQLPEEGLKFMVYLQKENIIDESGMPKERFSAEFPKEGPSILRIQQVVRGDSAAYFCASSPRQGLATFFGQGTRLTVV.

The gene calls are TRBV5-6 and TRBJ2-5; weak D call: TRBD2 (7 bases). Between the trimmed V and J ends, which lost 3 bases and 6 bases, there was a span of 18 bases. CDR3 size: 15 residues. The germline V gene encodes CDR1 SGHDT and CDR2 YYEEEE. CDR3 sequence: CASSSGGGAGKTQYF. CDR3 in DNA: TGTGCCAGCAGCTCCGGAGGGGGGGCCGGGAAGACCCAGTACTTC.

The CDR3 bases are TGTGCCAGCAGCCTTAGCGGGGGCCTAGCCAAAAACATTCAGTACTTC. Protein: CASSLSGGLAKNIQYF. This chain uses TRBV3-1 (or the pseudogene TRBV3-2) with TRBJ2-4; TRBD2 agrees at 9 bases. CDR1 is LGHDT, CDR2 YNNKEL, per germline (reference sequence). This CDR3 is 16 amino acids long. V lost 4 bases and J lost 0; bases outside the gene matches: 4.

The chain is built from TRBV7-2 and TRBJ2-3; no reliable D call. The CDR3 loop spans 13 amino acids. CDR1 is SGHTA and CDR2 is FQGNSA in the germline V gene. V was trimmed by 1 base and J by 5 bases, leaving 7 bases between them. DNA of the CDR3: TGTGCCAGCAGCTTAGTAGCAAGAGATACGCAGTATTTT. This encodes CASSLVARDTQYF.

This clone was observed a single time. This sequence joins TRBV10-1 and TRBJ2-1; D gene unclear. CDR1 and CDR2 from the germline V gene are WNHNN and SYGVQD (reference sequence). V was clipped by 0 bases and J by 8 bases, with 11 bases between them. The CDR3 is 14 residues long. As DNA, the CDR3 is TGCGCCAGCAGTGAGTCGAATACGGCGGATGAGCAGTTCTTC. This sequence encodes CASSESNTADEQFF.